This TCR beta chain comes out of a study of cytomegalovirus exposure and HLA in healthy donors. Use of 60 Vbeta and 13 Jbeta primers characterized the PCR. Sequencing used immunoSEQ multiplex PCR; TCRdb keeps in-frame clones, though not all of them. Among about 120,000 clones, about 68% were seen once, and the ten largest hold around 4.2%. V lost 4 bases and J lost 10; bases outside the gene matches: 1. The CDR3 sequence is 10 residues long. The V gene's germline CDR1 is SQVTM and CDR2 ANQGSEA. V usage is TRBV29-1 and J usage is TRBJ1-2; 9 bases fit TRBD1. This clonotype originated in a woman in her forties in good health and CMV-seropositive. The sample consisted of PBMCs. As DNA, the CDR3 is TGCAGCGTTGGGACAGGGGTCTACACCTTC. Its translation is CSVGTGVYTF.